This TCR beta chain originates from a study of CD8+ T cells in alopecia areata. Study-level findings and limits: Normal skin contains resident alphabeta T cells, and these are also sequenced in scalp samples. Compared with normal scalp, lesional scalp had higher clonality and more expanded CD8+ clones.

Pooled cells of cutaneous lymph node origin were sorted on CD4, CD8alpha, NKG2D, NKG2ACE and other markers. The authors extracted RNA and reverse transcribed it into cDNA as the sequencing template. Here immunoSEQ multiplex PCR was the method, and the copy in TCRdb shows in-frame clones only, minus some. Sampling found about 270,000 clones, none seen once. This CDR3 is built from 13 residues. Germline loops: CDR1 LGHNA, CDR2 YNLKQL (reference sequence). Details on this clone: Its target is not known. Gene labels here are mouse ones. Coverage ceases 4 residues before the CDR3 finishes, and the germline J gene fills in the end.

The chain carries TRBV5 and TRBJ2-5, with a weak D call TRBD1 (6 bases). The specimen sequenced was CD4+ T cells sorted from a lymph node. This receptor was identified in a C3H/HeJ mouse with alopecia areata. This strain has MHC haplotype H2-k. The CDR3 bases that were read are TGTGCCAGCAGCATCGGGACAAAAGAC. This encodes CASSIGTKD. The entire CDR3 reads CASSIGTKDTQYF.